Each of the 9 T cell receptor beta chains below was sequenced from the same sample in a study of OX40 agonist ivuxolimab in advanced cancers. Data came from immunoSEQ multiplex PCR; TCRdb stores just in-frame clones and leaves some out. The data contain about 150,000 clones, approximately 90% of them singletons. The source was CD4+ or CD8+ T cells sorted from blood, collected in a trial of the OX40 agonist ivuxolimab. These receptor sequences come from an adult with an advanced solid tumor such as melanoma, head and neck, liver or kidney cancer.

A single count supports this clone. The rearrangement joins TRBV19 to TRBJ2-4; 7 bases line up with TRBD2. V shed 7 bases and J 0 bases; nucleotides not matched to a gene: 6. Germline V gene sequence: CDR1 LNHDA, CDR2 SQIVND (reference sequence). CDR3 length equals 15 residues. The CDR3 DNA is TGTGCCAGTAAGGGAGGGGACCTAGCCAAAAACATTCAGTACTTC. Translating gives CASKGGDLAKNIQYF.

The chain joins TRBV5-1 to TRBJ2-1; 7 bases are a match to TRBD1. Per germline, CDR1 SGHRS and CDR2 YFSETQ. This CDR3 contains 15 residues. Trimming removed 0 bases from V and 7 bases from J; junction bases left unmatched: 7. CDR3 residues: CASSLGQGLGNEQFF. The DNA for the CDR3 is TGCGCCAGCAGCTTGGGACAGGGTCTAGGAAATGAGCAGTTCTTC.

This chain joins TRBV7-2 and TRBJ2-5, with TRBD2 as a possible D gene (5 bases). The ends were cut back, 1 base at V and 2 bases at J, with 8 bases in the middle. The germline V gene has CDR1 SGHTA and CDR2 FQGNSA. This CDR3 comprises 14 residues. The chain's CDR3 is CASSLGGLQETQYF. In DNA, the CDR3 is TGTGCCAGCAGCTTAGGTGGACTGCAAGAGACCCAGTACTTC.

The V gene is TRBV5-1, the J gene TRBJ2-1; 8 bases are a match to TRBD1. V lost 4 bases, J lost 5 bases, and 11 bases stayed unmatched. In germline, CDR1 is SGHRS, CDR2 YFSETQ. The CDR3 sequence is 16 residues long. The CDR3 DNA reads as TGCGCCAGCAGCGTACGGACAGGGTACATGGACAATGAGCAGTTCTTC. It specifies CASSVRTGYMDNEQFF.

This clone showed up just once. V and J are TRBV9 and TRBJ2-3; D gene uncertain. V was trimmed by 5 bases and J by 1 base, leaving 5 bases between them. Germline CDR1 and CDR2: SGDLS and YYNGEE. The length of the CDR3 is 12 residues. CDR3 nucleotides: TGTGCCAGCAGGGACGGCACAGATACGCAGTATTTT. This sequence encodes CASRDGTDTQYF.

The chain employs TRBV5-8 and TRBJ2-2; 9 nucleotides align to TRBD2. Losses at the gene ends were 5 bases for V and 2 bases for J; bases not matched to a gene: 7. This CDR3 comprises 16 residues. CDR1 SGHTS and CDR2 YDEGEE come from the germline V gene. The CDR3 loop is CASSWPTSGNTGELFF. CDR3 bases: TGTGCCAGCAGTTGGCCGACTAGCGGTAACACCGGGGAGCTGTTTTTT. The full variable domain, in which reference TRBV5-8 and TRBJ2-2 provide the parts outside the CDR3, is EAGVTQSPTHLIKTRGQQATLRCSPISGHTSVYWYQQALGLGLQFLLWYDEGEERNRGNFPPRFSGRQFPNYSSELNVNALELEDSALYLCASSWPTSGNTGELFFGEGSRLTVL.

The table lists this clone with a count of one. The chain is built from TRBV28 and TRBJ2-1; 7 bases align to TRBD1. With V trimmed by 9 bases and J by 6 bases, 14 bases remained unmatched. The CDR3 length is 15 residues. The germline CDR1 and CDR2 sequences are MDHEN and SYDVKM. The CDR3 nucleotides read TGTGCCAGTGGAAAGACAGGGAGTATCGCCAATGAGCAGTTCTTC. As protein: CASGKTGSIANEQFF.

This clone was seen just once. The chain is built from TRBV18 and TRBJ1-1, with D perhaps TRBD1 (5 bases). Trimming took 6 bases from V and 8 from J, leaving 19 bases between them. In germline, CDR1 is KGHSH, CDR2 LQKENI. This CDR3 region has 14 residues. This CDR3 is CASSAGTAAWEAFF. The CDR3 DNA reads TGTGCCAGCTCGGCCGGGACGGCTGCGTGGGAAGCTTTCTTT. Variable domain in full (rest from reference TRBV18 and TRBJ1-1): NAGVMQNPRHLVRRRGQEARLRCSPMKGHSHVYWYRQLPEEGLKFMVYLQKENIIDESGMPKERFSAEFPKEGPSILRIQQVVRGDSAAYFCASSAGTAAWEAFFGQGTRLTVV.

This chain links TRBV9 with TRBJ1-1; possibly TRBD1 for D (5 bases). This CDR3 region has 15 residues. V dropped 0 bases and J dropped 4 bases, with 13 bases sitting between them. Germline CDR1 is SGDLS and CDR2 is YYNGEE. The DNA for the CDR3 is TGTGCCAGCAGCGTAGTCGGTGAGGGGTTCACTGAAGCTTTCTTT. Amino acid sequence: CASSVVGEGFTEAFF.